The 22 T cell receptor beta chains given below trace back to one sample, sequenced in a study of blood T cell repertoires in COVID-19. Clones were sequenced by immunoSEQ multiplex PCR, and TCRdb holds only the in-frame ones, with some missing. Among 200,000 to 250,000 clones, 86% were seen once, and the ten largest hold around 4.5%. The sample consisted of PBMCs or T cells enriched from blood (not recorded which). The origin of the receptors is a woman under 40 who had been exposed to COVID-19.

This chain uses TRBV6-5 with TRBJ1-1; D uncertain. V was shortened by 6 bases and J by 5 bases, with 13 bases between the two germline ends. This CDR3 is built from 13 residues. Germline CDR1 is MNHEY and CDR2 is SVGAGI. In DNA form, the CDR3 reads TGTGCCAGCAGCCTAACCTCGCGGACTGAAGCTTTCTTT. It specifies CASSLTSRTEAFF.

The V call is TRBV18, the J call TRBJ1-1; a weak D match, TRBD1 (6 bases). The V gene's germline CDR1 is KGHSH and CDR2 LQKENI. There are 12 residues in the CDR3. V was trimmed by 5 bases and J by 3 bases, leaving 7 bases between them. In DNA, the CDR3 is TGTGCCAGCTCAAACAGGGACACTGAAGCTTTCTTT. It is translated as CASSNRDTEAFF.

The chain joins TRBV9 to TRBJ1-4, with D maybe TRBD1 (5 bases). The ends were cut back, 4 bases at V and 7 bases at J, with 14 bases in the middle. Germline CDR1 is SGDLS and CDR2 is YYNGEE. The CDR3 is 14 residues long. CDR3 sequence reads: CASSQGGLGEKLFF. Here the CDR3 DNA reads TGTGCCAGCAGCCAGGGCGGTCTGGGTGAAAAACTGTTTTTT. Drawing the rest from reference TRBV9 and TRBJ1-4, the complete variable domain is DSGVTQTPKHLITATGQRVTLRCSPRSGDLSVYWYQQSLDQGLQFLIQYYNGEERAKGNILERFSAQQFPDLHSELNLSSLELGDSALYFCASSQGGLGEKLFFGSGTQLSVL.

This clone has a handful of counts. The chain carries TRBV13 and TRBJ2-5; D not resolved. The CDR3 has 13 amino acids. Germline V gene sequence: CDR1 PRHDT, CDR2 FYEKMQ (reference sequence). Trimming shortened V by 5 bases and J by 0 bases, and 7 bases separated the two germline ends. CDR3 nucleotides: TGTGCCAGCAGCGCGAAATACCAAGAGACCCAGTACTTC. It specifies CASSAKYQETQYF.

This clone was seen a single time. The CDR3 reads CASSFYSGYEQYF. DNA of the CDR3: TGTGCCAGCAGCTTTTACAGTGGCTACGAGCAGTACTTC. This rearrangement joins TRBV11-2 to TRBJ2-7; D gene uncertain. The CDR3 totals 13 residues. Germline loops: CDR1 SGHAT, CDR2 FQNNGV. V lost 3 bases and J 3 bases, leaving 9 bases between the germline ends.

The V call is TRBV5-8, the J call TRBJ1-6, with 8 bases aligning to TRBD1. The CDR3 loop spans 15 amino acids. J was trimmed by 7 bases and V by 3 bases; bases with no gene match: 6. Per germline, CDR1 SGHTS and CDR2 YDEGEE. CDR3 in DNA: TGTGCCAGCAGCTCGTGGACAGGGAAGAATTCACCCCTCCACTTT. This translates into CASSSWTGKNSPLHF.

V usage is TRBV6-1 and J usage is TRBJ1-2, with 7 bases identical to TRBD1. V lost 1 base and J lost 7; bases outside the gene matches: 12. CDR1 is MNHNS, CDR2 SASEGT, per germline. The CDR3 sequence is 16 residues long. The CDR3 sequence is CASSEDWDSPTGGYTF. CDR3 DNA: TGTGCCAGCAGTGAAGACTGGGACAGCCCAACGGGTGGCTACACCTTC.

V gene TRBV4-2 combines with J gene TRBJ2-1; 8 positions match TRBD2. The J segment lost 5 bases and the V segment lost 0 bases, leaving 9 bases of the junction unmatched. The CDR3 sequence is 17 residues long. Germline V lookup: CDR1 LGHNA, CDR2 YNFKEQ. The CDR3 region is CASSQEPRGGWDNEQFF. The CDR3 DNA follows: TGTGCCAGCAGCCAAGAACCCCGGGGGGGCTGGGACAATGAGCAGTTCTTC.

The chain uses TRBV28 and TRBJ2-7; D is unresolved. The germline CDR1 and CDR2 sequences are MDHEN and SYDVKM. CDR3 length: 13 amino acids. V lost 11 bases and J 3 bases, leaving 17 bases between the germline ends. Here the CDR3 DNA reads TGTGCCGCCGTCCGTGACACCGGCTACGAGCAGTACTTC. It encodes CAAVRDTGYEQYF.

This chain links TRBV27 with TRBJ1-2; 9 bases align to TRBD1. With 1 base clipped from V and 6 bases from J, the junction kept 6 bases outside the gene matches. Germline V gene data show CDR1 as MNHEY and CDR2 as SMNVEV (reference sequence). The CDR3 extends over 15 amino acids. This chain's CDR3 is CASSLYVTGGDGYTF. CDR3 DNA: TGTGCCAGCAGTTTATATGTTACAGGGGGCGATGGCTACACCTTC.

This sequence joins TRBV4-1 and TRBJ1-1, with no clear D. V was pared by 0 bases and J by 5 bases, with 10 bases between. The CDR3 has 14 amino acids. Per germline, CDR1 MGHRA and CDR2 YSYEKL. CDR3: CASSQDAGSTEAFF. DNA for the CDR3: TGCGCCAGCAGCCAAGATGCGGGTTCGACTGAAGCTTTCTTT.

The V call is TRBV29-1, the J call TRBJ2-1; the match to TRBD2 covers 14 bases. With V trimmed by 3 bases and J by 0 bases, 4 bases remained unmatched. The CDR3 extends over 17 amino acids. Germline V gene lookup returns CDR1 SQVTM and CDR2 ANQGSEA. DNA of the CDR3: TGCAGCGTTGATGGGACTAGCGGGGGTAGCTCCTACAATGAGCAGTTCTTC. Amino acids: CSVDGTSGGSSYNEQFF.

This clone has only a few counts. The chain has TRBV5-1 and TRBJ1-6; TRBD1 matches at 7 bases. This CDR3 has 15 residues. The ends lost 5 bases at V and 5 bases at J; junction bases unmatched: 7. Germline V gene data show CDR1 as SGHRS and CDR2 as YFSETQ. The CDR3 nucleotides read TGCGCCAGCAGGGGAACCGGGACAGATAATTCACCCCTCCACTTT. Translating it yields CASRGTGTDNSPLHF. Combining the CDR3 with reference TRBV5-1 and TRBJ1-6 gives the whole variable domain KAGVTQTPRYLIKTRGQQVTLSCSPISGHRSVSWYQQTPGQGLQFLFEYFSETQRNKGNFPGRFSGRQFSNSRSEMNVSTLELGDSALYLCASRGTGTDNSPLHFGNGTRLTVT.

The chain joins TRBV4-1 to TRBJ1-6; D remains ambiguous. Germline V lookup: CDR1 MGHRA, CDR2 YSYEKL. There are 15 residues in the CDR3. The ends were cut back, 0 bases at V and 4 bases at J, with 7 bases in the middle. The CDR3 bases are TGCGCCAGCAGCCAAGAGACCGGGTATAATTCACCCCTCCACTTT. It encodes CASSQETGYNSPLHF.

The rearrangement joins TRBV15 to TRBJ1-2; weak D call: TRBD1 (6 bases). The CDR3 sequence is 15 residues long. Germline CDR1 and CDR2: LNHNV and YYDKDF (reference sequence). V lost 10 bases, J lost 0 bases, and 18 bases lay in between. This CDR3 is CASREGTTANYGYTF. The CDR3 region has the DNA TGTGCCAGTCGTGAAGGGACAACAGCTAACTATGGCTACACCTTC. The complete variable domain, with remaining parts taken from reference TRBV15 and TRBJ1-2, reads DAMVIQNPRYQVTQFGKPVTLSCSQTLNHNVMYWYQQKSSQAPKLLFHYYDKDFNNEADTPDNFQSRRPNTSFCFLDIRSPGLGDTAMYLCASREGTTANYGYTFGSGTRLTVV.

The rearrangement links TRBV28 to TRBJ1-4, with 8 bases aligning to TRBD1. Germline CDR1 reads MDHEN; CDR2 reads SYDVKM. This CDR3 spans 16 amino acids. V dropped 2 bases and J dropped 4; count of bases not matched to a gene: 6. Here the CDR3 reads CASSLQGADLNEKLFF. DNA for the CDR3: TGTGCCAGCAGTTTACAGGGGGCTGACCTTAATGAAAAACTGTTTTTT.

The CDR3 nucleotides are TGTGCCAGCAAAGGACAGGGGACTGAAGCTTTCTTT. It yields the protein CASKGQGTEAFF. The chain uses TRBV6-4 and TRBJ1-1, with 9 bases that match TRBD1. V gave up 7 bases and J gave up 5 bases; unmatched junction bases: 2. The CDR3 length is 12 residues. In germline, CDR1 is MRHNA, CDR2 SNTAGT.

DNA of the CDR3: TGTGCCAGCAGCTTGGTGACGGGGGGGGGCCCCTACGAGCAGTACTTC. Translation gives CASSLVTGGGPYEQYF. This sequence joins TRBV5-5 and TRBJ2-7; 8 nucleotides match TRBD2. Germline V gives CDR1 SGHKS, CDR2 YYEKEE (reference sequence). The V segment lost 0 bases and the J segment 2 bases; nucleotides outside the gene matches: 7. This CDR3 contains 16 residues. Full variable domain (outside the CDR3, taken from reference TRBV5-5 and TRBJ2-7): DAGVTQSPTHLIKTRGQQVTLRCSPISGHKSVSWYQQVLGQGPQFIFQYYEKEERGRGNFPDRFSARQFPNYSSELNVNALLLGDSALYLCASSLVTGGGPYEQYFGPGTRLTVT.

The CDR3: CASSQDRHYNEKLFF. CDR3 nucleotide sequence: TGCGCCAGCAGCCAAGATAGGCACTATAATGAAAAACTGTTTTTT. This rearrangement joins TRBV4-1 to TRBJ1-4; D uncertain. Trimming took off 0 bases at V and 4 bases at J, with 9 bases between the two ends. Germline CDR1 is MGHRA and CDR2 is YSYEKL. The CDR3 is 15 amino acids.

This sequence joins TRBV10-3 and TRBJ2-7; possibly TRBD1 for D (6 bases). CDR1 is ENHRY, CDR2 SYGVKD, per germline. The CDR3 is made up of 13 amino acids. Trimming pared 7 bases from V and 5 bases from J, leaving 15 bases between. The CDR3 loop is CAIKSTTGHEQYF. DNA of the CDR3: TGTGCCATCAAATCGACGACAGGCCACGAGCAGTACTTC.

V usage is TRBV2 and J usage is TRBJ2-3; 7 bases align to TRBD2. The CDR3 is 12 residues long. The V and J ends lost 4 bases and 10 bases, in that order; junction bases with no gene match: 5. CDR1 and CDR2 from the germline V gene are SNHLY and FYNNEI. The CDR3 loop reads CASSGSGEAQYF. The CDR3, as DNA: TGTGCCAGCAGTGGAAGCGGGGAGGCGCAGTATTTT.

This clone came up many times. The chain is built from TRBV7-9 and TRBJ2-2, with TRBD1 matching 10 bases. The CDR3 totals 16 residues. Per the germline V gene, CDR1 is SEHNR and CDR2 is FQNEAQ (reference sequence). V lost 5 bases to trimming and J lost 0 bases; unmatched junction nucleotides: 3. The CDR3 loop reads CASSPGTGANTGELFF. The DNA of the CDR3 is TGTGCCAGCAGCCCCGGGACAGGGGCGAACACCGGGGAGCTGTTTTTT.